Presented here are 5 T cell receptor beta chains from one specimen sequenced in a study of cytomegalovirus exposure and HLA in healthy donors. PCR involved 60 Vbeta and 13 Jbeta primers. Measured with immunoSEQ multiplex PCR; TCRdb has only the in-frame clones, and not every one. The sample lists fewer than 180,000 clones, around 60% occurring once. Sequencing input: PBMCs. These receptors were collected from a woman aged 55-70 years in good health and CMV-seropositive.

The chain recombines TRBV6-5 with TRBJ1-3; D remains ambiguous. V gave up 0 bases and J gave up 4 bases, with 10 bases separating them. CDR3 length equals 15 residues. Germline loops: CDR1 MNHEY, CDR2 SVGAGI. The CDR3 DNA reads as TGTGCCAGCAGTTACTCGTCGAGCCCAGGAAACACCATATATTTT. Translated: CASSYSSSPGNTIYF.

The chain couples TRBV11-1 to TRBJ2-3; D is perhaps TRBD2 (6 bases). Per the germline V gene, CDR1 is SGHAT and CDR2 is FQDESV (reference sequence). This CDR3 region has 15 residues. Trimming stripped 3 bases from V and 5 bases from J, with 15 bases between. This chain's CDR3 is CASSFALGGQDTQYF. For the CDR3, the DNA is TGTGCCAGCAGCTTCGCACTGGGGGGTCAAGATACGCAGTATTTT. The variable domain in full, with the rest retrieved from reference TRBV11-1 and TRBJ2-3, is EAEVAQSPRYKITEKSQAVAFWCDPISGHATLYWYRQILGQGPELLVQFQDESVVDDSQLPKDRFSAERLKGVDSTLKIQPAELGDSAMYLCASSFALGGQDTQYFGPGTRLTVL.

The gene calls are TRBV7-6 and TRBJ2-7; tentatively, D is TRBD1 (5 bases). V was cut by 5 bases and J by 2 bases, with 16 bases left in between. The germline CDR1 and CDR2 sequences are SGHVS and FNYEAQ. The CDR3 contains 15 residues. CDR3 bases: TGTGCCAGCAGCCCGCACCAAGGGGATACCTACGAGCAGTACTTC. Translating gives CASSPHQGDTYEQYF.

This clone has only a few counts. CDR3 sequence (DNA): TGTGCCAGCAGTGAAAGGAGACTAGCGGGGGGGGACACCGGGGAGCTGTTTTTT. Its translation is CASSERRLAGGDTGELFF. The chain joins TRBV2 to TRBJ2-2; 14 nucleotides agree with TRBD2. The V gene end was trimmed by 2 bases and the J gene end by 3 bases; junction bases not matched to a gene: 5. The CDR3 loop spans 18 amino acids. From germline, CDR1 is SNHLY and CDR2 FYNNEI. Filled out from reference TRBV2 and TRBJ2-2, the complete variable domain reads EPEVTQTPSHQVTQMGQEVILRCVPISNHLYFYWYRQILGQKVEFLVSFYNNEISEKSEIFDDQFSVERPDGSNFTLKIRSTKLEDSAMYFCASSERRLAGGDTGELFFGEGSRLTVL.

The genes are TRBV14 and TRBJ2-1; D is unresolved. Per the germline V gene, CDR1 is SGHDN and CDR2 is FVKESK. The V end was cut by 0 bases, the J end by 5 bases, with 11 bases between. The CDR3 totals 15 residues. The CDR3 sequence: CASSQDQNYNNEQFF. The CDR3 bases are TGTGCCAGCAGCCAAGATCAAAACTACAACAATGAGCAGTTCTTC.